Following are 23 T cell receptor beta chains from one sample sequenced in a study of T cell responses to AZD1222 COVID-19 vaccine. Assay used: immunoSEQ multiplex PCR; TCRdb lists only in-frame clones, some missing. The profile shows about 110,000 clones, 87% of them singletons. The material was peripheral blood, obtained on day 0 of AZD1222 vaccination. These receptors came from an adult in good health.

The rearrangement links TRBV7-8 to TRBJ1-4; TRBD1 matches 7 bases. CDR1 and CDR2 from the germline V gene are SGHVS and FQNEAQ. The CDR3 spans 16 residues. The V and J ends lost 5 bases and 3 bases, in that order; junction bases with no gene match: 9. In nucleotides, the CDR3 is TGTGCCAGCAGCATACGCTCAGGGGGTTCTAATGAAAAACTGTTTTTT. It codes for CASSIRSGGSNEKLFF.

This CDR3 is CASKITANTEAFF. CDR3 sequence (DNA): TGTGCCAGCAAGATAACAGCGAACACTGAAGCTTTCTTT. The chain has TRBV12-3 or TRBV12-4 and TRBJ1-1; D not certain. V lost 7 bases, J lost 1 base, and 10 bases lay in between. The CDR3 sequence is 13 residues long.

The chain employs TRBV18 and TRBJ2-4, with D possibly being TRBD1 (6 bases). Trimming pared 0 bases from V and 7 bases from J, leaving 7 bases between. The CDR3 is 13 residues long. Germline V gene data show CDR1 as KGHSH and CDR2 as LQKENI. The CDR3 region is CASSPPQGNIQYF. CDR3 DNA: TGTGCCAGCTCACCACCGCAGGGGAACATTCAGTACTTC.

Of note for this clone: The same CDR3 arises from other DNA sequences in this sample as well. The chain uses TRBV6-2 or TRBV6-3 and TRBJ2-6; D is uncertain. V was cut by 2 bases and J by 0 bases, with 2 bases left in between. This CDR3 region has 14 residues. Per the germline V gene, CDR1 is MNHEY and CDR2 is SVGEGT. The CDR3 DNA follows: TGTGCCAGCAGTTACCTCTCTGGGGCCAACGTCCTGACTTTC. It translates to CASSYLSGANVLTF.

The V and J genes are TRBV4-3 and TRBJ1-4; a possible D gene is TRBD1 (6 bases). This CDR3 has 15 residues. Trimming stripped 7 bases from V and 5 bases from J, with 17 bases between. The germline gives CDR1 LGHNA, CDR2 YSLEER. The CDR3 reads CASKINRELNEKLFF. The CDR3 nucleotides are TGCGCCAGCAAAATTAACAGGGAGCTAAATGAAAAACTGTTTTTT.

The gene calls are TRBV3-1 (or the pseudogene TRBV3-2) and TRBJ2-3; TRBD1 matches 11 bases. Losses at the gene ends were 7 bases for V and 4 bases for J; bases not matched to a gene: 4. In germline, CDR1 is LGHDT, CDR2 YNNKEL (reference sequence). This CDR3 contains 14 residues. As DNA, the CDR3 is TGTGCCAGCATGGGACAGGGGGTCGCAGATACGCAGTATTTT. This sequence encodes CASMGQGVADTQYF.

V gene TRBV5-4 combines with J gene TRBJ2-3, with 7 bases identical to TRBD1. This CDR3 is 15 amino acids long. Germline CDR1 and CDR2: SGHNT and YYREEE (reference sequence). V lost 4 bases and J lost 0; bases outside the gene matches: 5. For the CDR3, the DNA is TGTGCCAGCAGCCCCGGGACAGTGAGCACAGATACGCAGTATTTT. This translates into CASSPGTVSTDTQYF.

The rearrangement links TRBV7-2 to TRBJ2-1, with 8 bases identical to TRBD2. CDR3 size: 15 residues. Trimming at V came to 1 base and at J to 7 bases, leaving 6 bases not matched to a gene. The germline V gene encodes CDR1 SGHTA and CDR2 FQGNSA. This CDR3 is CASSLDSGGSNEQFF. The DNA of the CDR3 is TGTGCCAGCAGCTTAGATTCGGGGGGGTCAAATGAGCAGTTCTTC.

The chain has TRBV9 and TRBJ1-1; D ambiguous. V lost 4 bases to trimming and J lost 4 bases, with 14 bases between them. Germline CDR1 is SGDLS and CDR2 is YYNGEE. This CDR3 spans 14 amino acids. The CDR3 is CASSPSGGGTEAFF. The DNA of the CDR3 is TGTGCCAGCAGCCCCTCTGGTGGTGGCACTGAAGCTTTCTTT.

This rearrangement joins TRBV5-1 to TRBJ2-2; D is uncertain. V gave up 0 bases and J gave up 1 base, with 4 bases separating them. Looked up from germline, CDR1 is SGHRS and CDR2 is YFSETQ. This CDR3 spans 14 amino acids. In DNA, the CDR3 is TGCGCCAGCAGCTTGGGTCAGAACACCGGGGAGCTGTTTTTT. It encodes CASSLGQNTGELFF.

V is TRBV2 and J is TRBJ1-3; D uncertain. CDR1 is SNHLY and CDR2 is FYNNEI in the germline V gene. V was shortened by 8 bases and J by 4 bases, with 18 bases between the two germline ends. CDR3 size: 15 residues. CDR3 residues: CASRLGGYSGNTIYF. The CDR3 DNA sequence: TGTGCCAGCCGCCTAGGTGGCTATTCGGGAAACACCATATATTTT.

The rearrangement joins TRBV7-6 to TRBJ2-1; 7 bases fit TRBD2. Germline assignment: CDR1 SGHVS and CDR2 FNYEAQ. The trim removed 2 bases at V and 2 bases at J, leaving 3 bases unmatched. The CDR3 is 15 amino acids. CDR3 amino acids: CASSLTSATYNEQFF. The CDR3 nucleotides are TGTGCCAGCAGCTTAACTAGCGCGACCTACAATGAGCAGTTCTTC. The whole variable domain, remainder taken from reference TRBV7-6 and TRBJ2-1, is GAGVSQSPRYKVTKRGQDVALRCDPISGHVSLYWYRQALGQGPEFLTYFNYEAQQDKSGLPNDRFSAERPEGSISTLTIQRTEQRDSAMYRCASSLTSATYNEQFFGPGTRLTVL.

The rearrangement uses TRBV29-1 and TRBJ1-4, with D maybe TRBD1 (6 bases). The germline V gene has CDR1 SQVTM and CDR2 ANQGSEA. The ends were cut back, 6 bases at V and 8 bases at J, with 13 bases in the middle. This CDR3 region has 12 residues. The CDR3 coding sequence is TGCAGCGTGGGGGGCACGGGGGAAAAACTGTTTTTT. The encoded protein is CSVGGTGEKLFF.

The V gene is TRBV5-6, the J gene TRBJ1-1, with D possibly TRBD1 on 6 matching bases. The CDR3 is made up of 16 amino acids. Germline-derived CDR1 and CDR2 are SGHDT and YYEEEE. Trimming shortened V by 1 base and J by 7 bases, and 20 bases separated the two germline ends. This CDR3 is CASSLLLGQQQDEAFF. The DNA for the CDR3 is TGTGCCAGCAGCTTGCTCCTTGGACAGCAGCAAGATGAAGCTTTCTTT.

The chain combines TRBV11-3 with TRBJ2-1; D is tentatively TRBD1 or TRBD2 (5 bases each). V was shortened by 2 bases and J by 7 bases, with 12 bases between the two germline ends. Germline V gene lookup returns CDR1 SGHNT and CDR2 YENEEA. The CDR3 has 14 amino acids. DNA of the CDR3: TGTGCCAGCAGCTTAAATTGGGGGACGAATGAGCAGTTCTTC. Translation: CASSLNWGTNEQFF.

The chain combines TRBV7-2 with TRBJ1-2; weak D call: TRBD1 (5 bases). Germline V gene sequence: CDR1 SGHTA, CDR2 FQGNSA. There are 16 residues in the CDR3. V lost 4 bases and J lost 6, with 21 bases in between. The CDR3 loop reads CASSWGKFRGTDGYTF. CDR3 DNA: TGTGCCAGCAGCTGGGGGAAGTTTAGAGGGACTGATGGCTACACCTTC.

The chain couples TRBV30 to TRBJ1-5; D may be TRBD1 (6 bases). Deletions cut 0 bases from V and 11 bases from J, with 14 bases between. This CDR3 is built from 13 residues. Germline V lookup: CDR1 GTSNPN, CDR2 SVGIG (reference sequence). DNA for the CDR3: TGTGCCTGGAGTGTAAACGGGGGCAGGACCCAGCATTTT. Its translation is CAWSVNGGRTQHF.

This sequence joins TRBV5-1 and TRBJ2-5, with TRBD1 identical over 9 bases. Germline-derived CDR1 and CDR2 are SGHRS and YFSETQ. Trimming at V came to 1 base and at J to 7 bases, leaving 11 bases not matched to a gene. The CDR3 runs to 16 residues. The CDR3 sequence: CASSLRGDRAAGTQYF. The CDR3 DNA reads TGCGCCAGCAGCTTGAGAGGGGACAGGGCGGCGGGGACCCAGTACTTC.

This sequence joins TRBV11-2 and TRBJ2-7; no clear D gene. Trimming took off 5 bases at V and 2 bases at J, with 16 bases between the two ends. The CDR3 totals 15 residues. Germline lookup yields CDR1 SGHAT and CDR2 FQNNGV. The CDR3 is CASSDPVAVTYEQYF. CDR3 coding DNA: TGTGCCAGCAGCGACCCCGTGGCGGTTACCTACGAGCAGTACTTC.

The chain uses TRBV11-2 and TRBJ1-2; 8 bases match TRBD1. V shed 5 bases, J shed 0 bases, and the junction held 5 bases outside the gene matches. From germline, CDR1 is SGHAT and CDR2 FQNNGV. The CDR3 extends over 15 amino acids. The CDR3 sequence is CASSPPQGANYGYTF. The CDR3 coding sequence is TGTGCCAGCAGCCCCCCACAGGGGGCTAACTATGGCTACACCTTC.

The rearrangement links TRBV5-4 to TRBJ2-3, with 13 bases aligning to TRBD2. The CDR3 spans 18 residues. Losses at the gene ends were 0 bases for V and 9 bases for J; bases not matched to a gene: 13. Per the germline V gene, CDR1 is SGHNT and CDR2 is YYREEE (reference sequence). CDR3 sequence: CASSLVGLAGVGRSTQYF. For the CDR3, the DNA is TGTGCCAGCAGCTTGGTTGGACTAGCGGGAGTGGGGAGGTCGACGCAGTATTTT.

This chain joins TRBV7-6 and TRBJ2-2; D perhaps matches TRBD2 (6 bases). The CDR3 spans 14 residues. The germline gives CDR1 SGHVS, CDR2 FNYEAQ. The V gene lost 3 bases and the J gene lost 1 base, with 6 bases spanning the gap. In DNA form, the CDR3 reads TGTGCCAGCAGCTTGGGAGGGAACACCGGGGAGCTGTTTTTT. Protein product: CASSLGGNTGELFF.

This clone has a single count. The chain combines TRBV18 with TRBJ2-3; perhaps D is TRBD1 or TRBD2 (5 bases each). This CDR3 is built from 14 residues. CDR1 is KGHSH and CDR2 is LQKENI in the germline V gene. The V end lost 8 bases, the J end lost 0 bases, and 12 bases lay between the germline ends. As DNA, the CDR3 is TGTGCCAGCCGCGTTGGGGGAAGCACAGATACGCAGTATTTT. Translated: CASRVGGSTDTQYF.